This T cell receptor (beta chain) was observed in a study of blood T cells in healthy people across ages. Combining a sample-barcoded 5' primer with a J-beta primer mix, a second PCR ran for about 7 to 11 cycles. From the 5' RACE reads, TCRdb called clonotypes with MiXCR, one entry per CDR3 protein. The sample holds over 1,500,000 distinct CDR3 sequences; roughly 43% are singletons and the top ten take 23%. Specimen: blood. The sequence came from a human donor in good health.

The DNA for the CDR3 is TGCGCCAGCAGCCAAGGAAGGGGACAGGTCAATGGCTACACCTTC. Protein product: CASSQGRGQVNGYTF. The chain links TRBV4-3 to TRBJ1-2; 8 bases fit TRBD1. Germline values: CDR1 LGHNA, CDR2 YSLEER. The CDR3 has 15 residues. The junction had 7 bases not matched to a gene; V was cut back by 1 base and J by 6 bases.